This is a list of T cell receptor beta chains from one sample in a study of cytomegalovirus exposure and HLA in healthy donors. Some clones are missing from TCRdb's copy, which holds only in-frame ones; the method was immunoSEQ multiplex PCR. The sample lists over 150,000 clones, 84% occurring once. The source material was PBMCs. These receptors all stem from a boy younger than 10 in good health and CMV-seronegative. Both conserved end residues are part of each CDR3. The D gene is left open where the match is weak. Clone size is shown for a subset of rows, as once, few, many or a class of expanded clone.

size	V	J	D	CDR3	DNA
-	TRBV14	TRBJ1-4	-	CASSPRQVSCEKLFF	TGTGCCAGCAGTCCTCGACAGGTAAGTTGTGAAAAACTGTTTTTT
-	TRBV2	TRBJ1-4	TRBD1	CASSGTGGWEATNEKLFF	TGTGCCAGCAGTGGAACAGGGGGCTGGGAGGCAACTAATGAAAAACTGTTTTTT
-	TRBV28	TRBJ2-7	TRBD2	CASSLAGLAGVHEQYF	TGTGCCAGCAGTTTGGCCGGGCTAGCGGGAGTCCACGAGCAGTACTTC
-	TRBV19	TRBJ1-5	-	CASTTRSNQPQHF	TGTGCCAGTACTACTAGGAGCAATCAGCCCCAGCATTTT
-	TRBV10-2	TRBJ2-2	-	CASSPQGIRTGELFF	TGCGCCAGCAGTCCACAGGGAATTAGGACCGGGGAGCTGTTTTTT
few	TRBV7-9	TRBJ1-1	-	CASSLGHRVNTEAFF	TGTGCCAGCAGCTTAGGTCACAGGGTGAACACTGAAGCTTTCTTT
-	TRBV10-2	TRBJ1-1	TRBD1	CASRETGVGTEAFF	TGCGCCAGCAGGGAGACAGGGGTCGGCACTGAAGCTTTCTTT
-	TRBV6-5	TRBJ2-1	-	CASSQGYEQFF	TGTGCCAGCTCCCAGGGGTATGAGCAGTTCTTC
-	TRBV13	TRBJ1-2	-	CASSSSLVGTWPVGIYGYTF	TGTGCCAGCAGCTCCTCTCTCGTTGGGACATGGCCGGTCGGAATCTATGGCTACACCTTC
-	TRBV28	TRBJ1-1	-	CASSFSTGSLNTEAFF	TGTGCCAGCAGTTTCTCAACAGGGTCCCTGAACACTGAAGCTTTCTTT
-	TRBV27	TRBJ2-3	-	CASSLTGTDTQYF	TGTGCCAGCAGTTTAACGGGCACAGATACGCAGTATTTT
-	TRBV6-5	TRBJ2-1	TRBD2	CASSFTGTRAEQFF	TGTGCCAGCAGTTTCACCGGGACTAGAGCTGAGCAGTTCTTC
-	TRBV4-2	TRBJ2-7	-	CASSQGSGSSYEQYF	TGTGCCAGCAGCCAAGGGTCGGGGAGCAGCTACGAGCAGTACTTC
-	TRBV4-1	TRBJ1-5	TRBD1	CASSQDRQGGQPQHF	TGCGCCAGCAGCCAAGACCGACAGGGCGGGCAGCCCCAGCATTTT
few	TRBV6-5	TRBJ1-5	TRBD1	CASSSRGQSQPQHF	TGTGCCAGCAGTTCCAGGGGGCAGAGTCAGCCCCAGCATTTT
-	TRBV30	TRBJ1-6	TRBD1	CACDRDNSPLHF	TGTGCCTGTGACAGGGATAATTCACCCCTCCACTTT
-	TRBV6-5	TRBJ1-5	TRBD1	CASSYLQGPHQPQHF	TGTGCCAGCAGCTATCTACAGGGGCCTCACCAGCCCCAGCATTTT
-	TRBV28	TRBJ1-1	TRBD1	CASSLGDRGTEAFF	TGTGCCAGCAGTTTAGGTGACAGGGGGACTGAAGCTTTCTTT
few	TRBV4-2	TRBJ1-4	-	CASSHIKGLGVQGNEKLFF	TGTGCCAGCAGCCACATAAAAGGATTAGGGGTACAGGGTAATGAAAAACTGTTTTTT
-	TRBV4-1	TRBJ1-1	-	CASSHADRFLSEAFF	TGCGCCAGCAGCCATGCTGACAGGTTCCTCTCTGAAGCTTTCTTT
-	TRBV29-1	TRBJ2-2	TRBD2	CSVAGTSGVGELFF	TGCAGCGTAGCCGGGACTAGCGGCGTCGGGGAGCTGTTTTTT
-	TRBV11-2	TRBJ2-6	TRBD1	CASSKTGSGANVLTF	TGTGCCAGCAGCAAGACAGGGTCGGGGGCCAACGTCCTGACTTTC
-	TRBV5-6	TRBJ2-2	TRBD1	CASSLGDRELTGELFF	TGTGCCAGCAGCTTGGGGGACAGGGAGTTAACCGGGGAGCTGTTTTTT
-	TRBV19	TRBJ2-3	-	CASSMSHSPRGTDTQYF	TGTGCCAGTAGTATGAGTCACTCGCCCAGGGGCACAGATACGCAGTATTTT
-	TRBV27	TRBJ1-1	-	CASSVSGRYTEAFF	TGTGCCAGCAGCGTTTCAGGGCGTTACACTGAAGCTTTCTTT
-	TRBV6-1	TRBJ2-7	-	CVSSVTRGTYEQYF	TGTGTCAGCAGTGTTACAAGGGGAACCTACGAGCAGTACTTC
-	TRBV5-6	TRBJ1-2	-	CSSSLLGGKGYGYTF	TGTTCCAGCAGCTTGCTAGGGGGAAAGGGGTATGGCTACACCTTC
-	TRBV10-1	TRBJ2-3	TRBD1	CASSESGTGGTDTQYF	TGCGCCAGCAGTGAGTCCGGGACAGGGGGCACAGATACGCAGTATTTT
-	TRBV5-4	TRBJ1-2	-	CASSFPLDRNYGYTF	TGTGCCAGCAGCTTCCCCTTGGACAGAAACTATGGCTACACCTTC
-	TRBV19	TRBJ1-5	-	CASSMGGGQGGQPQHF	TGTGCCAGTAGTATGGGGGGGGGACAAGGCGGGCAGCCCCAGCATTTT
once	TRBV7-9	TRBJ2-5	-	CASSLDQLGVETQYF	TGTGCCAGCAGCTTAGACCAATTAGGAGTAGAGACCCAGTACTTC
-	TRBV25-1	TRBJ2-5	-	CASSALDSLQETQYF	TGTGCCAGCAGTGCCCTCGACAGCTTGCAAGAGACCCAGTACTTC
few	TRBV14	TRBJ1-2	-	CASSRAGPYGYTF	TGTGCCAGCAGTCGGGCAGGGCCGTATGGCTACACCTTC
-	TRBV10-3	TRBJ1-1	TRBD1	CAISLTGEVPEAFF	TGTGCCATCAGTTTGACAGGGGAGGTTCCTGAAGCTTTCTTT
-	TRBV5-4	TRBJ2-1	-	CASSLDSSSVYEQFF	TGTGCCAGCAGCTTGGACTCGTCTAGCGTTTATGAGCAGTTCTTC
-	TRBV18	TRBJ2-1	-	CASSPTQDSNEQFF	TGTGCCAGCTCTCCGACACAGGACAGCAATGAGCAGTTCTTC
-	TRBV30	TRBJ2-2	TRBD2	CAWSVPTGLAWGELFF	TGTGCCTGGAGTGTACCTACAGGACTAGCGTGGGGGGAGCTGTTTTTT
-	TRBV5-5	TRBJ2-7	TRBD2	CASSPFLGTSASYEQYF	TGTGCCAGCAGCCCGTTTTTGGGGACTAGTGCATCCTACGAGCAGTACTTC
once	TRBV30	TRBJ2-7	TRBD2	CASTGLRGEQYF	TGTGCCTCCACGGGACTACGGGGGGAGCAGTACTTC
few	TRBV7-9	TRBJ1-4	TRBD1	CASSTGTGNEKLFF	TGTGCCAGCAGCACTGGGACAGGGAATGAAAAACTGTTTTTT
-	TRBV2	TRBJ2-1	TRBD2	CASSEEVPAGLPDEQFF	TGTGCCAGCAGTGAAGAGGTCCCAGCGGGATTGCCGGATGAGCAGTTCTTC